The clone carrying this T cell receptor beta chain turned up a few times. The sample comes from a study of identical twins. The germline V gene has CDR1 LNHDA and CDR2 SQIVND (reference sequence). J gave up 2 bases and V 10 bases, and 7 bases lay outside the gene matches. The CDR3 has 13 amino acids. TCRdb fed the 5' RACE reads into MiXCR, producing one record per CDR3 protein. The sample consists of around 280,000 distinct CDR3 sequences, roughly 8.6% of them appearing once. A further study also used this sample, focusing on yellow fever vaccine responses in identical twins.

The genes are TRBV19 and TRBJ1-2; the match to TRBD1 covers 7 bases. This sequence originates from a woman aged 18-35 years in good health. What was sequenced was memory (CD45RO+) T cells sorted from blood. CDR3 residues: CAIKDRFNYGYTF. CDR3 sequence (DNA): TGTGCCATAAAGGACAGGTTCAACTATGGCTACACCTTC.